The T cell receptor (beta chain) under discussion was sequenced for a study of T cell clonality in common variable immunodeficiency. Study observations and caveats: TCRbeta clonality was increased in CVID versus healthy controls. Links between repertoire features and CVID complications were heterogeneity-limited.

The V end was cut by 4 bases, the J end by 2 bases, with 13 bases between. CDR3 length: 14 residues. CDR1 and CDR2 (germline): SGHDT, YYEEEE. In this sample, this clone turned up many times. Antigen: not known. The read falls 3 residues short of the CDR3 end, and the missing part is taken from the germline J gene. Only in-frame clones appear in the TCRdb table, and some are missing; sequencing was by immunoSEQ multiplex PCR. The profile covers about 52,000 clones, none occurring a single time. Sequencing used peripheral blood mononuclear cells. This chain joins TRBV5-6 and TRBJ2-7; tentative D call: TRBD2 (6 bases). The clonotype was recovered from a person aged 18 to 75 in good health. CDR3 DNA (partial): TGTGCCAGCAGCCCAACTAGCCTCACCTACGAG. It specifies CASSPTSLTYE. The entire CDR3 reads CASSPTSLTYEQYF.